A single sample is the source of the 4 T cell receptor beta chains below, sequenced in a study of vaccination and CD4 T cells after COVID-19. These receptors lack a known antigen. The treatment is: roughly 10-day PBMC culture with coronavirus spike peptide pools or control peptides (ViraFEST assay). CD4+ T cells that came from the unexposed donor were collected before the COVID-19 pandemic (2011-2018). Scientists ran DNA taken from cultured CD4+ T cells through the Oncomine TCR Beta short-read assay for sequencing. From CD4+ T cells that had been cultured, genomic DNA was extracted. TCRdb reprocessed the PCR reads with MiXCR, giving one entry per CDR3 protein. The repertoire includes 9,100 or so distinct CDR3 sequences, 25% to 40% of them detected once, and 22% sits in the top ten. Sequencing input: CD4+ T cells from blood, cultured in vitro. The receptor source for this set is a human donor in good health.

The genes are TRBV20-1 and TRBJ2-1, with TRBD1 matching 7 bases. CDR3 length: 14 amino acids. V shed 2 bases and J 5 bases; nucleotides not matched to a gene: 6. Germline V gene sequence: CDR1 DFQATT, CDR2 SNEGSKA (reference sequence). The CDR3 sequence: CSARTTGNHNEQFF. The CDR3 region has the DNA TGCAGTGCTAGAACGACAGGGAATCACAATGAGCAGTTCTTC.

The chain carries TRBV6-5 and TRBJ1-5; D is possibly TRBD1 (6 bases). V was shortened by 2 bases and J by 7 bases, with 12 bases between the two germline ends. Germline lookup yields CDR1 MNHEY and CDR2 SVGAGI. The CDR3 covers 14 residues. Here the CDR3 DNA reads TGTGCCAGCAGTTACGGCAGGGGAGAGCAGCCCCAGCATTTT. The encoded protein is CASSYGRGEQPQHF.

The chain recombines TRBV27 with TRBJ2-7; 9 positions match TRBD2. With 2 bases clipped from V and 3 bases from J, the junction kept 2 bases outside the gene matches. The CDR3 length is 14 residues. The germline V gene has CDR1 MNHEY and CDR2 SMNVEV (reference sequence). The CDR3 is CASSLETSGYEQYF. The CDR3 DNA is TGTGCCAGCAGTTTAGAGACTAGCGGCTACGAGCAGTACTTC.

This chain uses TRBV5-1 with TRBJ2-3, with 8 bases lining up with TRBD2. CDR3 length: 15 residues. J was trimmed by 1 base and V by 0 bases; bases with no gene match: 1. From germline, CDR1 is SGHRS and CDR2 YFSETQ. DNA for the CDR3: TGCGCCAGCAGCTTGGAACTAGCGGGCACAGATACGCAGTATTTT. As protein: CASSLELAGTDTQYF. Together with reference TRBV5-1 and TRBJ2-3, the CDR3 gives the full variable domain: KAGVTQTPRYLIKTRGQQVTLSCSPISGHRSVSWYQQTPGQGLQFLFEYFSETQRNKGNFPGRFSGRQFSNSRSEMNVSTLELGDSALYLCASSLELAGTDTQYFGPGTRLTVL.